This T cell receptor (beta chain) was observed in a study of T cell responses to AZD1222 COVID-19 vaccine. This clone was seen once. Its antigen is currently unknown. Here immunoSEQ multiplex PCR was the method, and the copy in TCRdb shows in-frame clones only, minus some. The sample holds some 120,000 clones, about 88% seen once. There are 16 residues in the CDR3. Per the germline V gene, CDR1 is KGHDR and CDR2 is SFDVKD. The V end lost 0 bases, the J end lost 4 bases, and 15 bases lay between the germline ends. General study findings and limits: Spike-specific TCR breadth rose after two AZD1222 doses, and depth rose as well. There were mostly white British donors and more females than males, and clonal diversity was possibly underestimated. Repertoires were collected only later (after the peak T cell response had occurred).

The sequence was obtained from an adult in good health. The sequences come from peripheral blood, collected on day 0 of AZD1222 vaccination. The rearrangement links TRBV24-1 to TRBJ2-7, with D uncertain. The CDR3 reads CATSDLFGEPKYEQYF. The CDR3 nucleotides read TGTGCCACCAGTGATTTGTTTGGAGAGCCGAAGTACGAGCAGTACTTC.